Sequencing of this T cell receptor beta chain was carried out in a study of T-cell memory formation after mild COVID-19 (dated by TCRdb to about 2021). For the wider study: TCR sequence clusters from the two donors were largely donor specific. Longitudinal TCRalpha and TCRbeta repertoire sequencing tracked T-cell clones expanding and contracting after mild COVID-19 in two donors. Two young, previously healthy adult volunteers made up the cohort, one male and one female. Here is what the overall study found, with its caveats: The detection of some responding clones in pre-infection memory suggests that pre-existing cross-reactive memory T cells joined the SARS-CoV-2 response. Contracting CD4+ clones were located mainly in the CM and EM memory subsets, whereas CD8+ clones were found to be enriched in EMRA. Only a couple of mild cases were covered by the study, and larger cohorts that include severe cases with pre-infection samples were considered necessary. SARS-CoV-2 specificity of the second-wave clones peaking on day 37 was not confirmed. Clones contracting from day 15 to 85 had balanced CD4/CD8 phenotypes, while a second wave expanding from day 15 to 37 was biased towards CD4+.

Ficoll-Paque density gradient centrifugation was used to isolate PBMCs. The sequencing machine was an Illumina NovaSeq 6000. Using 5'RACE with constant-segment primers, TCRalpha and TCRbeta cDNA libraries were constructed, with sample barcodes and unique molecular identifiers added in the process. Trizol reagent was used to extract RNA from every sample. The libraries were amplified in two PCR steps, and the second step added a second sample barcode and Illumina TruSeq adapters. Libraries were sequenced on an Illumina NovaSeq with 2 x 150 bp paired-end reads. The original pipeline was this. With migec v1.2.7, reads were demultiplexed and then collapsed into UMI-guided consensus sequences. With mixcr v2.1.11, UMI consensuses were aligned to TRA and TRB V and J templates and assembled into clonotypes. A clonotype was counted as expanded or contracted only if both edgeR and NoisET called the change significant, with noise models trained on biological replicates. For edgeR calls, the cutoffs were a false discovery rate-adjusted p below 0.01 and a log2 fold-change threshold of 1. As an exploratory analysis of dynamics, max-normalized trajectories of the 1000 most abundant clonotypes were examined by PCA with hierarchical clustering. Each responding clone was given a CD4 or CD8 phenotype based on the CD4+ and CD8+ repertoires, which had been sequenced separately. TCRdb reran the public reads through fastp at Q25 and MiXCR, keeping productive beta chains. Every CDR3 protein is listed once, alongside the most common genes and DNA of its rows. TCRdb, not the authors, supplied the V and J calls. The sample table holds about 350,000 distinct CDR3 sequences, of which approximately 13% were seen once. Of the sample, around a fifth falls within the top ten clones.

The CDR3 contains 16 residues, cysteine and phenylalanine counted. The CDR3 DNA has 48 bases and is translated from base 1. The CDR1 and CDR2 encoded by the germline V gene are ENHRY and SYGVKD. Ends trimmed: V by 3 bases, J by 2 bases; bases unmatched to a gene: 7. On this clonotype: Its antigen has not been determined. Base qualities are not provided; no much larger clone lies one nucleotide away.

This chain is built from TRBV10-3 and TRBJ2-5; 9 of the junction bases match TRBD2. The sequenced material came from PBMCs or a T cell subset sorted from them (not recorded which). This receptor was taken from a man younger than 30 who had mild COVID-19 (a few samples of this study predate the infection). The sample titles of this study are shuffled in the database, so cell type and time point are left out; the donor was told from shared clones. This receptor carries the CDR3 CAISESPSGAQETQYF. The DNA sequence reads TGTGCCATCAGTGAAAGTCCTAGCGGGGCGCAAGAGACCCAGTACTTC.